This TCR beta chain was observed in a study of spatial heterogeneity in lung cancer. This clonotype was seen at least ten times. Its antigen is not known. The V gene lost 0 bases and the J gene lost 6 bases, with 11 bases spanning the gap. Germline V CDR1 and CDR2: LNHNV, YYDKDF (reference sequence). The CDR3 runs to 15 residues. The library protocol tagged each TCR cDNA with a unique molecular identifier. TCRdb used MiXCR to reprocess the 5' RACE reads, holding one entry per CDR3 protein. The sample records 25,000 to 30,000 distinct CDR3 sequences, more than 5.5% being singletons. Described time point: sample taken at primary tumor resection. Untreated early-stage non-small cell lung cancer patients, over 55 in total, were the donors. Whole RNA, which was extracted from tumor, nontumor lung tissue or frozen PBMC, was sequenced without any cell sorting. Notes on the study in general: Tallies of expanded TCRs, which were sorted into ubiquitous and regional groups, correlated with counts of ubiquitous and regional nonsynonymous mutations, respectively. In tumors, expanded intratumoral alpha and beta TCR counts tracked mutation counts.

The sequence was collected from a male donor with early-stage non-small cell lung cancer. The chain joins TRBV15 to TRBJ2-2; TRBD2 is a possible D gene (5 bases). The sample consisted of lung tumor tissue, taken at surgery. The CDR3 protein is CATSREDFFSGELFF. In DNA, the CDR3 is TGTGCCACCAGCAGAGAGGACTTTTTTTCCGGGGAGCTGTTTTTT.